This T cell receptor beta chain derives from a study of identical twins. TCRdb processed the 5' RACE reads anew with MiXCR; each CDR3 protein has one entry. The sample has approximately 550,000 distinct CDR3 sequences; 20% to 25% are singletons. Trimming stripped 0 bases from V and 0 bases from J, with 7 bases between. The CDR3 runs 14 residues. CDR1 is SGHRS and CDR2 is YFSETQ in the germline V gene. Another study also made use of these data, one on yellow fever vaccine responses in identical twins.

Sequenced: CD4+ T cells sorted from blood. This sequence originates from a woman aged 18-30 years in good health. This chain connects TRBV5-1 to TRBJ2-7; no definite D call. CDR3 in DNA: TGCGCCAGCAGCTTGGATCCGGGCTCCTACGAGCAGTACTTC. Its protein product is CASSLDPGSYEQYF.